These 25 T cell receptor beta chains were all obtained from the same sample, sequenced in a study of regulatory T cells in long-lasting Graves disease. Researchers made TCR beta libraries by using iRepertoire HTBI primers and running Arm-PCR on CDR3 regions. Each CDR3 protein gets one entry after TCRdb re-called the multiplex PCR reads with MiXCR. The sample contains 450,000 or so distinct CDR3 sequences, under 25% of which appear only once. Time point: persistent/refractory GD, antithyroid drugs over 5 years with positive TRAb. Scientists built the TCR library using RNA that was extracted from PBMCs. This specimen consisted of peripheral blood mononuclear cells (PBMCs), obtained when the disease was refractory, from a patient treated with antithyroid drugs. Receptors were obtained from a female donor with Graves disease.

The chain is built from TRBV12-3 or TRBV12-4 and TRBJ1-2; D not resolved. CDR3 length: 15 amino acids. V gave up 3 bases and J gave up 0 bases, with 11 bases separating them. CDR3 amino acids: CASSFRSNPNYGYTF. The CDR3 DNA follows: TGTGCCAGCAGTTTTAGGAGTAATCCTAACTATGGCTACACCTTC.

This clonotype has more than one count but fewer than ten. The CDR3 reads CASSYSGLRDSYEQYF. CDR3 coding DNA: TGTGCCAGCAGTTACTCGGGCCTTAGGGACTCCTACGAGCAGTACTTC. The V gene is TRBV6-2 or TRBV6-3, the J gene TRBJ2-7; D remains unclear. The length of the CDR3 is 16 residues. Trimming cost V 0 bases and J 0 bases, with 12 bases left between them. The germline V gene has CDR1 MNHEY and CDR2 SVGEGT.

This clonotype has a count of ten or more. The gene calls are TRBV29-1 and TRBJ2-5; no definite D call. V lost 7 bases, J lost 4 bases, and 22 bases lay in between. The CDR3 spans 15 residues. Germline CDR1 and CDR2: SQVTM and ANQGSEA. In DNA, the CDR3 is TGCAGCGGAACGGCTAGTCCCACAATTGGAGAGACCCAGTACTTC. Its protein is CSGTASPTIGETQYF.

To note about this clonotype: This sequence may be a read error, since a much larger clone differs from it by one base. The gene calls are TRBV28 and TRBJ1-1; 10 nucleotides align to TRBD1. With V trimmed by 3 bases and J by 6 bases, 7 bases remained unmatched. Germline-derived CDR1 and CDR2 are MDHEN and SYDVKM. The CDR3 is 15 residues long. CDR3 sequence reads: CASSLTGGSNAEAFF. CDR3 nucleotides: TGTGCCAGCAGTTTGACAGGGGGCTCCAACGCTGAAGCTTTCTTT.

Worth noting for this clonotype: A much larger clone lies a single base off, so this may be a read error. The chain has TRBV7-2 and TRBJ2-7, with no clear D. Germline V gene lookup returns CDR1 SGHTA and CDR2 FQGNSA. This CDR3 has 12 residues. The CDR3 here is CASGLDVYEQYF. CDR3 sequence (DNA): TGTGCCAGCGGCTTAGACGTATACGAGCAGTACTTC.

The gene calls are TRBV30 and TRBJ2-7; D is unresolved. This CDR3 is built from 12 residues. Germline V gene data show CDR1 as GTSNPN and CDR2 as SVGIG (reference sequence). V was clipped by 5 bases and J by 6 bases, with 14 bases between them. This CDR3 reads CAWAGVGGEQYF. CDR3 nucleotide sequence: TGTGCCTGGGCAGGTGTGGGCGGCGAGCAGTACTTC.

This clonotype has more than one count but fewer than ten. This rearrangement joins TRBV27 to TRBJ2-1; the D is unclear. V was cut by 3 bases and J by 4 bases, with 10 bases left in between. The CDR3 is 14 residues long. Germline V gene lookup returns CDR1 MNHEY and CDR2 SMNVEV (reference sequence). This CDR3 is CASSFMWDYNEQFF. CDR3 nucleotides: TGTGCCAGCAGTTTTATGTGGGATTACAATGAGCAGTTCTTC.

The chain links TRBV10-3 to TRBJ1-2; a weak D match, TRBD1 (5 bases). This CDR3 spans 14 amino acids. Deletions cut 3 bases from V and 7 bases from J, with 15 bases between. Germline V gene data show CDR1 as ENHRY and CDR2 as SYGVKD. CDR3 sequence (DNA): TGTGCCATCAGTGATCCAGGGAAGGGTCCTGGCTACACCTTC. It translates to CAISDPGKGPGYTF.

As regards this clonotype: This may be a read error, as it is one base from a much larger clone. The CDR3 DNA reads as TGTGCCAGCAGCCTGACCCGGCGGCCTAGCGTGTTAGAGACCCAGTACTTC. This codes for CASSLTRRPSVLETQYF. This chain connects TRBV7-8 to TRBJ2-4, with TRBD2 as a possible D gene (6 bases). The J call may be mistaken, given a closer DNA end match to TRBJ2-5. Looked up from germline, CDR1 is SGHVS and CDR2 is FQNEAQ. CDR3 size: 17 residues.

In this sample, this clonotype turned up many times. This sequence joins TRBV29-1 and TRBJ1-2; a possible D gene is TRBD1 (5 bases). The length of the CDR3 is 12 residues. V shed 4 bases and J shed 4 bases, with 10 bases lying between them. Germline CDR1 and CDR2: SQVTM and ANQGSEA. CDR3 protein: CSVGSGSYGYTF. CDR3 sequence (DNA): TGCAGCGTTGGATCAGGGTCCTATGGCTACACCTTC.

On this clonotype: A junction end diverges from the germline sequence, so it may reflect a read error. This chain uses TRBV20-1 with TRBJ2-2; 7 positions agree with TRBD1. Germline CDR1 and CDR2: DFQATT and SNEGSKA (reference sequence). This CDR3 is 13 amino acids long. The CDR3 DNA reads TGCAGTGTTAAGACAGGGAACACCGGGGAGCTGCTTTTT. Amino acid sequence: CSVKTGNTGELLF.

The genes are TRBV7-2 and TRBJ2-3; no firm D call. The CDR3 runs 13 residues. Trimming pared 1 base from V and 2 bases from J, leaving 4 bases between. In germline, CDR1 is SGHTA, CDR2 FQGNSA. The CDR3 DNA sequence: TGTGCCAGCAGCTTAGTCCCCACAGATACGCAGTATTTT. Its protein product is CASSLVPTDTQYF. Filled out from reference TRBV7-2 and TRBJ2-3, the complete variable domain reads GAGVSQSPSNKVTEKGKDVELRCDPISGHTALYWYRQSLGQGLEFLIYFQGNSAPDKSGLPSDRFSAERTGGSVSTLTIQRTQQEDSAVYLCASSLVPTDTQYFGPGTRLTVL.

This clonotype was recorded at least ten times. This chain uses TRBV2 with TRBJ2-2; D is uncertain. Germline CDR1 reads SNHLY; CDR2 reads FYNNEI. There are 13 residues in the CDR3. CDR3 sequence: CAAGPELTGELFF. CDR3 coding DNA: TGTGCAGCCGGGCCGGAACTCACCGGGGAGCTGTTTTTT.

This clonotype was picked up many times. The CDR3 bases are TGTGCCTGGAGTGCCTGGGGCGAGCCCCAGCATTTT. Translation gives CAWSAWGEPQHF. The chain recombines TRBV30 with TRBJ1-5; D is perhaps TRBD1 (5 bases). This CDR3 spans 12 amino acids. Germline CDR1 and CDR2: GTSNPN and SVGIG (reference sequence). Trimming shortened V by 1 base and J by 8 bases, and 9 bases separated the two germline ends.

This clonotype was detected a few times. The CDR3 spells CASSPLGGAGQGIVGELFF. CDR3 nucleotides: TGTGCCAGCAGCCCCCTCGGGGGCGCGGGACAGGGAATCGTCGGGGAGCTGTTTTTT. The chain combines TRBV28 with TRBJ2-2; 9 nucleotides align to TRBD1. CDR1 and CDR2 from the germline V gene are MDHEN and SYDVKM. CDR3 length: 19 residues. J gave up 7 bases and V 6 bases, and 21 bases lay outside the gene matches. The full variable domain, its missing parts supplied by reference TRBV28 and TRBJ2-2, is DVKVTQSSRYLVKRTGEKVFLECVQDMDHENMFWYRQDPGLGLRLIYFSYDVKMKEKGDIPEGYSVSREKKERFSLILESASTNQTSMYLCASSPLGGAGQGIVGELFFGEGSRLTVL.

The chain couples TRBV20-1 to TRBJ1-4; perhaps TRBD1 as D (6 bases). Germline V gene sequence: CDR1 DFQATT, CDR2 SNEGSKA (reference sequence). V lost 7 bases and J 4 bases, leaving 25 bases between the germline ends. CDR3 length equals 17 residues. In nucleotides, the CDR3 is TGCAGTGTACGGGCGCGCCTGGGGGGCACAGATAATGAAAAACTGTTTTTT. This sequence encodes CSVRARLGGTDNEKLFF.

CDR3: CATSREGTGREQFF. The CDR3 DNA sequence: TGTGCCACCAGCAGAGAGGGCACGGGGAGGGAGCAGTTCTTC. This chain joins TRBV15 and TRBJ2-1; a weak D match, TRBD2 (6 bases). Germline V gene sequence: CDR1 LNHNV, CDR2 YYDKDF (reference sequence). The CDR3 has 14 residues. V was shortened by 0 bases and J by 10 bases, with 13 bases between the two germline ends.

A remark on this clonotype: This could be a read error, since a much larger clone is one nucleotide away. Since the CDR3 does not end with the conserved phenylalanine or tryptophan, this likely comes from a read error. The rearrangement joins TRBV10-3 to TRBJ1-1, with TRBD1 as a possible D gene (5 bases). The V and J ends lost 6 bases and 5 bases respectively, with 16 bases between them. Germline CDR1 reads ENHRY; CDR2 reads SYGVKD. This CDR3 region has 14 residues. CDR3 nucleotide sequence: TGTGCCATCAGGGGCACGGGGGGTGATACTGAAGCTTTCTCT. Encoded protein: CAIRGTGGDTEAFS.

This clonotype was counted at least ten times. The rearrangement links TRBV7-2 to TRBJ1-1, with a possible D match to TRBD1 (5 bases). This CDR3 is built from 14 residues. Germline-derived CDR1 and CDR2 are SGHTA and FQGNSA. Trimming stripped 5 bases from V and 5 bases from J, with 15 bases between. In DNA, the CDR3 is TGTGCCAGCAGCCCGGGGGGGGGGAGAACTGAAGCTTTCTTT. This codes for CASSPGGGRTEAFF. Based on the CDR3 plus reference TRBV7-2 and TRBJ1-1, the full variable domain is GAGVSQSPSNKVTEKGKDVELRCDPISGHTALYWYRQSLGQGLEFLIYFQGNSAPDKSGLPSDRFSAERTGGSVSTLTIQRTQQEDSAVYLCASSPGGGRTEAFFGQGTRLTVV.

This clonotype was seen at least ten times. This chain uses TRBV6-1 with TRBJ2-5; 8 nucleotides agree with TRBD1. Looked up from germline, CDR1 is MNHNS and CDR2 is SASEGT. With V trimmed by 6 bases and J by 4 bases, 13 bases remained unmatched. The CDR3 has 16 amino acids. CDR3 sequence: CASRRLAGGRGETQYF. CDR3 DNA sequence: TGTGCCAGCAGACGTCTCGCAGGGGGCCGGGGAGAGACCCAGTACTTC.

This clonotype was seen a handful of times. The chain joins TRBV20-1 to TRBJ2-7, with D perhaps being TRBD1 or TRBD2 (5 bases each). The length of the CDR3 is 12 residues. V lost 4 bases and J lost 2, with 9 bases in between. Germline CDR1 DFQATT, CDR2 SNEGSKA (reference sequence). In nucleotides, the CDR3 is TGCAGTGCTACCCGGGGCACCTACGAGCAGTACTTC. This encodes CSATRGTYEQYF.

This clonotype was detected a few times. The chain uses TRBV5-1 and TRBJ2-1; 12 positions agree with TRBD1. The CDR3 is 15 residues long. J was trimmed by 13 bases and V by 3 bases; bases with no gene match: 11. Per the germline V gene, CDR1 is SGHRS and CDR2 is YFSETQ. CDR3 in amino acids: CASSSTGTGGSEQFF. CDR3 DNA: TGCGCCAGCAGCTCCACCGGGACAGGGGGCTCGGAACAGTTCTTC.

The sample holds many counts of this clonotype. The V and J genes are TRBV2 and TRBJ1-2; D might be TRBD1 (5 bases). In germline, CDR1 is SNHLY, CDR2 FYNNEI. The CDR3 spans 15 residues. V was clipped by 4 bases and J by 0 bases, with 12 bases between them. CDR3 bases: TGTGCCAGCAGTGTTGAGGACACCTCTAACTATGGCTACACCTTC. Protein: CASSVEDTSNYGYTF.

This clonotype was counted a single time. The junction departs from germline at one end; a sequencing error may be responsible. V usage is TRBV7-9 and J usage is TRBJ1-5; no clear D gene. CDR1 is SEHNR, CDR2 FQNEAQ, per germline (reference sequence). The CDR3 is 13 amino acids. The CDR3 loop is CARSSDSNQPQHF. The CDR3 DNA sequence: TGTGCCCGCAGTTCTGATAGCAATCAGCCCCAGCATTTT.

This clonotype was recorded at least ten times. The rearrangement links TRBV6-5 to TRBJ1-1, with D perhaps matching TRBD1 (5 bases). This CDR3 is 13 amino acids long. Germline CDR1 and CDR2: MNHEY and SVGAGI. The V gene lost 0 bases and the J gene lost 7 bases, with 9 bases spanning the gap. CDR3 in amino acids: CASSYSGTGEAFF. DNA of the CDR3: TGTGCCAGCAGTTACTCCGGGACCGGTGAAGCTTTCTTT.